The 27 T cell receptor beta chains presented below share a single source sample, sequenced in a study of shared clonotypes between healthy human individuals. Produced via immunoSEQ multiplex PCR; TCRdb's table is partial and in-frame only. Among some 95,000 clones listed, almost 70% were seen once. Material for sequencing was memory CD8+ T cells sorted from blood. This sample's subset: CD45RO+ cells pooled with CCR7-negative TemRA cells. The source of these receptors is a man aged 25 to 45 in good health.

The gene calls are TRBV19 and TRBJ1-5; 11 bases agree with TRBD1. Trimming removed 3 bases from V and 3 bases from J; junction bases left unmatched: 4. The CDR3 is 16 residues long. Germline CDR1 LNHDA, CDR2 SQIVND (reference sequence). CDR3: CASSMDRGLVNQPQHF. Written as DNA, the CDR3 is TGTGCCAGTAGTATGGACAGGGGGCTTGTCAATCAGCCCCAGCATTTT.

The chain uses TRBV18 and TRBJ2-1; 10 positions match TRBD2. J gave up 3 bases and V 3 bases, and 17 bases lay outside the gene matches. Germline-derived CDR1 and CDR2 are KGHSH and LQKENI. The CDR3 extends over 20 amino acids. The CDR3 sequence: CASSPLGLAGVKLGYNEQFF. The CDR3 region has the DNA TGTGCCAGCTCACCCCTGGGCCTAGCGGGAGTCAAACTTGGCTACAATGAGCAGTTCTTC.

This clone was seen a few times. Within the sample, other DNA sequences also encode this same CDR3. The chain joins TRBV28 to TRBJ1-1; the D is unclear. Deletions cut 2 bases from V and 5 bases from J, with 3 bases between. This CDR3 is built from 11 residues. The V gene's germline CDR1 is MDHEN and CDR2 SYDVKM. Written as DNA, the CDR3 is TGTGCCAGCAGTTTACCAACTGAAGCTTTCTTT. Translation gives CASSLPTEAFF.

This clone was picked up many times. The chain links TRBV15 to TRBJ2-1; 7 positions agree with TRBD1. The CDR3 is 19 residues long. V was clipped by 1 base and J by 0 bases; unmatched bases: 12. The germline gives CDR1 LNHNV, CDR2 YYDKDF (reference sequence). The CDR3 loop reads CATSRAKMGTASSYNEQFF. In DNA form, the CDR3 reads TGTGCCACCAGCAGAGCAAAAATGGGGACAGCGAGCTCCTACAATGAGCAGTTCTTC.

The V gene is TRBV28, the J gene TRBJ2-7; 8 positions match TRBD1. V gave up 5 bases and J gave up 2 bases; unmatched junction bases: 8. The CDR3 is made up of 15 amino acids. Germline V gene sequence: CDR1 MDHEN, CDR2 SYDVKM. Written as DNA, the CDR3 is TGTGCCAGCAGTACGATGGACAGGGCAACCTACGAGCAGTACTTC. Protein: CASSTMDRATYEQYF.

CDR3 in DNA: TGCGCCAGCAGCCAAGAACTAGCGGACTACAATGAGCAGTTCTTC. Translation: CASSQELADYNEQFF. J is TRBJ2-1 and V is TRBV4-3; 8 bases line up with TRBD2. Germline V gives CDR1 LGHNA, CDR2 YSLEER. With 0 bases clipped from V and 3 bases from J, the junction kept 1 base outside the gene matches. CDR3 length: 15 residues.

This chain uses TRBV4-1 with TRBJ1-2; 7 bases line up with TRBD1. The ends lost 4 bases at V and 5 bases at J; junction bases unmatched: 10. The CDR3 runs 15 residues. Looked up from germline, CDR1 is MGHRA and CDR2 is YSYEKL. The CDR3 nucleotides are TGCGCCAGCAGCCCCCGGGACAGTGGCGGGTATGGCTACACCTTC. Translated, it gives CASSPRDSGGYGYTF.

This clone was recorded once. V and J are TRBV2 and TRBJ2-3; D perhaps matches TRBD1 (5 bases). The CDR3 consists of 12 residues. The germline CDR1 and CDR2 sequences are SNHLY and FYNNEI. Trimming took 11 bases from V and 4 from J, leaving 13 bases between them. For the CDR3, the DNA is TGTGCCCCTCGGACAATCTCAGATACGCAGTATTTT. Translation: CAPRTISDTQYF.

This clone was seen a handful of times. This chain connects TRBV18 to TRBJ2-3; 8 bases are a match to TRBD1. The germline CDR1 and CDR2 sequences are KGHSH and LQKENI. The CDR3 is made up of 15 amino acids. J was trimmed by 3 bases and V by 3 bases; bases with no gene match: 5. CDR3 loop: CASSPSDRGTDTQYF. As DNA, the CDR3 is TGTGCCAGCTCACCTTCCGACAGGGGAACAGATACGCAGTATTTT.

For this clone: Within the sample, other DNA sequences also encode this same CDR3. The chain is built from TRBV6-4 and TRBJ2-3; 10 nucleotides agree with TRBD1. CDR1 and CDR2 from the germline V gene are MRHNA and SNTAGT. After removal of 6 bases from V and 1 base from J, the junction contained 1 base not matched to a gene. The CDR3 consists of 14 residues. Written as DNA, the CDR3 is TGTGCCAGCAGCGGGACAGGGGGCACAGATACGCAGTATTTT. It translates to CASSGTGGTDTQYF.

In DNA form, the CDR3 reads TGTGCCAGCAGACCCGGGACTAGCGAGACCACCGAGCAGTTCTTC. Encoded protein: CASRPGTSETTEQFF. The chain links TRBV7-9 to TRBJ2-1; 10 bases line up with TRBD2. Germline V gives CDR1 SEHNR, CDR2 FQNEAQ (reference sequence). The CDR3 sequence is 15 residues long. Germline trimming cut 6 bases from V and 10 bases from J; bases unmatched to any gene: 12.

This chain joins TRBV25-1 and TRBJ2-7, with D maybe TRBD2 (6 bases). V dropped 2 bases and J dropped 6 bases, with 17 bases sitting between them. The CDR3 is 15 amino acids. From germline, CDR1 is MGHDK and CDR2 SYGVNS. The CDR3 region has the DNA TGTGCCAGCAGTGAAGAGGGGCGGGAACCCCCCGAGCAGTACTTC. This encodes CASSEEGREPPEQYF.

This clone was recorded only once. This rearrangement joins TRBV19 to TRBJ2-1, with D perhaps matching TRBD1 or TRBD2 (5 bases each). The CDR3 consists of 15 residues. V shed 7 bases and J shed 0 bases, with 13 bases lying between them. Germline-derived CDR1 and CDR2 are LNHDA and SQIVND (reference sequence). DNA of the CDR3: TGTGCCAGTAACATGGGGGTAAGCTCCTACAATGAGCAGTTCTTC. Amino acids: CASNMGVSSYNEQFF.

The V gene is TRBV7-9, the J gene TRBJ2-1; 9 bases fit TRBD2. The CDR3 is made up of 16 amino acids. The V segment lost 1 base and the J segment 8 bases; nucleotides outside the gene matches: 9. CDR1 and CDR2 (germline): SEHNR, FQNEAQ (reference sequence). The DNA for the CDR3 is TGTGCCAGCAGCTTAGGGTCTAGCGGGATGGATGATGAGCAGTTCTTC. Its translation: CASSLGSSGMDDEQFF.

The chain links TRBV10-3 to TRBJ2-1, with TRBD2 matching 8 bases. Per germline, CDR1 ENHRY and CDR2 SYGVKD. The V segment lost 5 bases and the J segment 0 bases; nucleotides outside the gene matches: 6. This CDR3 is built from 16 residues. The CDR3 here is CAISRSGISSYNEQFF. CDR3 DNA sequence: TGTGCCATCAGTCGTAGCGGGATAAGCTCCTACAATGAGCAGTTCTTC.

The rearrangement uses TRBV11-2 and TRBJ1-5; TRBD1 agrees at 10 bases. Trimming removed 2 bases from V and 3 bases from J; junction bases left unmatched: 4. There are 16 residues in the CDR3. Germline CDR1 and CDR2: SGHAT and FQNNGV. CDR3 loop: CASSLLGQGINQPQHF. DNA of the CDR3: TGTGCCAGCAGCTTATTGGGACAGGGGATCAATCAGCCCCAGCATTTT.

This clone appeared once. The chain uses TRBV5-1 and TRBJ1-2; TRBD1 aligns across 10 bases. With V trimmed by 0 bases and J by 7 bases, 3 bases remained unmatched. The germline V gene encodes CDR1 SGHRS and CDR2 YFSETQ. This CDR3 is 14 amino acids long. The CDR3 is CASSLVGTGVGYTF. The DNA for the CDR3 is TGCGCCAGCAGCTTGGTAGGGACAGGGGTTGGCTACACCTTC.

The CDR3 spells CASTGGRMSYEQYF. The CDR3 DNA is TGTGCCAGCACCGGGGGAAGGATGAGCTACGAGCAGTACTTC. The genes are TRBV11-2 and TRBJ2-7, with D possibly TRBD2 on 6 matching bases. This CDR3 spans 14 amino acids. Deletions cut 7 bases from V and 3 bases from J, with 16 bases between. Germline values: CDR1 SGHAT, CDR2 FQNNGV.

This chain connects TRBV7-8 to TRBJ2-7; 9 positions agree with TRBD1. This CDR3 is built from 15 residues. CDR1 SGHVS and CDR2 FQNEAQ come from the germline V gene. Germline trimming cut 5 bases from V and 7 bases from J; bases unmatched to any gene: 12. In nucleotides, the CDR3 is TGTGCCAGCAGCCCAGGGACAGGGCAGGGAATTGAGCAGTACTTC. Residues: CASSPGTGQGIEQYF.

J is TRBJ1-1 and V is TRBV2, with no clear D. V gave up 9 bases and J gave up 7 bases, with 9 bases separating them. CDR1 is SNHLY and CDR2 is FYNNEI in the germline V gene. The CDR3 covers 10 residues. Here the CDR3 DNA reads TGTGCCAGTGGGTCAGGTGAAGCTTTCTTT. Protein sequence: CASGSGEAFF.

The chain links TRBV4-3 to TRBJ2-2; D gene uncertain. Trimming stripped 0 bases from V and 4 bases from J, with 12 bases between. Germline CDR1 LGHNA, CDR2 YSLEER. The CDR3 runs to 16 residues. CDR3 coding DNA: TGCGCCAGCAGCCAAGATTGGGCAGGTTCCACCGGGGAGCTGTTTTTT. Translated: CASSQDWAGSTGELFF.

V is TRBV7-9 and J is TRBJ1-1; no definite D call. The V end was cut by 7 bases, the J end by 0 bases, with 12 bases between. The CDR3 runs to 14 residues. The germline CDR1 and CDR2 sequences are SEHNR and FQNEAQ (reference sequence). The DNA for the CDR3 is TGTGCCAGCACCCTTAGCACATTGAACACTGAAGCTTTCTTT. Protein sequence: CASTLSTLNTEAFF.

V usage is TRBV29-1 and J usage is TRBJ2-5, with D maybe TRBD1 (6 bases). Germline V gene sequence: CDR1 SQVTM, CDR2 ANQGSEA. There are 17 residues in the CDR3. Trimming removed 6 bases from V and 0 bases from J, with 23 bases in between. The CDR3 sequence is CSVDVLGHTGYQETQYF. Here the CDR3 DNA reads TGCAGCGTGGACGTACTGGGACACACTGGGTACCAAGAGACCCAGTACTTC.

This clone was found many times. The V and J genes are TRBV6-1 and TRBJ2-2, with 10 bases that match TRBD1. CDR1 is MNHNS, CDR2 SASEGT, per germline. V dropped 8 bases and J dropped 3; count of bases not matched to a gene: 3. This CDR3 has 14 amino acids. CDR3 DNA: TGTGCCAGCGACAGGGGGCCCGACACCGGGGAGCTGTTTTTT. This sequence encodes CASDRGPDTGELFF.

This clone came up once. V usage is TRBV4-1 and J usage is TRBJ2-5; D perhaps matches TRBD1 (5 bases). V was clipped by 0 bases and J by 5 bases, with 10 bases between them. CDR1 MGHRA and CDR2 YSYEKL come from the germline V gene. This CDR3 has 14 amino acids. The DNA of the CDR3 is TGCGCCAGCAGCCAAGATCTCAGGGTGGAGACCCAGTACTTC. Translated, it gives CASSQDLRVETQYF.

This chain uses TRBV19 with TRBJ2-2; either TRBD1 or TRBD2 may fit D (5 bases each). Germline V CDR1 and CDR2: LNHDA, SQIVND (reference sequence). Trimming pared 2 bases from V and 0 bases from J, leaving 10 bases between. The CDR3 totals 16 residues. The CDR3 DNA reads TGTGCCAGTAGTATACCGGGGACCGCGAACACCGGGGAGCTGTTTTTT. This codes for CASSIPGTANTGELFF.

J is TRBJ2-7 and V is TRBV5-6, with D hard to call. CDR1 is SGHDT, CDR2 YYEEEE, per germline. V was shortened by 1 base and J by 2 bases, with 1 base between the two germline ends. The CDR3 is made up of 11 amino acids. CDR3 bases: TGTGCCAGCAGCTTGCCCTACGAGCAGTACTTC. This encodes CASSLPYEQYF.